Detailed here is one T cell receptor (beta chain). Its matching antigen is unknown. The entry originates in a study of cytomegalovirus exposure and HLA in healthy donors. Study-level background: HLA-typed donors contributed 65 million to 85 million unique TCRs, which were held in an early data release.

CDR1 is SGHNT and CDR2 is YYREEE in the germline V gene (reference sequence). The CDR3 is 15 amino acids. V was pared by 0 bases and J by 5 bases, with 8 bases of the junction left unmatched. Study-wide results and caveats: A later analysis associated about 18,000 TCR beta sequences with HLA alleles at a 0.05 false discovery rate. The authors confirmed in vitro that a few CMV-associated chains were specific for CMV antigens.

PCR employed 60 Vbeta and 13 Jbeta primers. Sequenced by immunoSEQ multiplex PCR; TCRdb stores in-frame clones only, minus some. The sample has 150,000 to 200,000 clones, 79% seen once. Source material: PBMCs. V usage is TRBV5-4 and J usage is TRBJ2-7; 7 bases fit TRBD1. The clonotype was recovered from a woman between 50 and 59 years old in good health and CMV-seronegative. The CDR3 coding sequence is TGTGCCAGCAGCTTGGCTGGGACAGTCAACCACGAGCAGTACTTC. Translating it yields CASSLAGTVNHEQYF.